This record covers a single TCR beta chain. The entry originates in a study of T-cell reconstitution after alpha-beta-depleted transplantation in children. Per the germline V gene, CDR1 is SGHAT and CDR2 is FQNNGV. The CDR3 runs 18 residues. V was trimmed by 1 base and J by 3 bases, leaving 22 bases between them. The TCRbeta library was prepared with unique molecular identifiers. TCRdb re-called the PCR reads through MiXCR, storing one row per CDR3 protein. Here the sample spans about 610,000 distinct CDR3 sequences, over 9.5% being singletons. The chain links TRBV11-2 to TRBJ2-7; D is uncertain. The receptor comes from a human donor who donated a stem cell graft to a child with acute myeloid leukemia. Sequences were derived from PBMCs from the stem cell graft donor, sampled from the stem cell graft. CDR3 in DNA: TGTGCCAGCAGCTTAGTATTGTCCTCCATTACGCTGGTCTACGAGCAGTACTTC. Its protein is CASSLVLSSITLVYEQYF.